This TCR beta chain was recorded in a study of cytomegalovirus exposure and HLA in healthy donors. General study points: Overall, some 160 TCR beta chains were annotated as cytomegalovirus-associated.

Remarks on this clone: Its antigen is undetermined.

Trimming took 2 bases from V and 5 from J, leaving 10 bases between them. The CDR3 runs to 13 residues. The germline V gene encodes CDR1 SGHTA and CDR2 FQGNSA. The PCR had 60 Vbeta and 13 Jbeta primers. Libraries were prepared by immunoSEQ multiplex PCR; TCRdb keeps only in-frame clonotypes and omits some of them. This sample carries under 100,000 clones, over 75% of them seen once, and the ten largest clones take around an eighth. The sequence came from a human donor in good health. The chain joins TRBV7-2 to TRBJ2-7; D unresolved. Sequenced material: PBMCs. CDR3 protein: CASSLKQNHEQYF. Here the CDR3 DNA reads TGTGCCAGCAGCTTAAAACAGAACCACGAGCAGTACTTC.